Listed below are T cell receptor beta chains from one sample, sequenced in a study of T-cell reconstitution after alpha-beta-depleted transplantation in children. MiXCR was run by TCRdb on the PCR reads, yielding one entry per CDR3 protein. The table lists approximately 500,000 distinct CDR3 sequences, 27% of them singletons. The sample was PBMCs, taken before TCRalphabeta/CD19-depleted stem cell transplant. These receptor sequences come from a boy in the first two years of life with Wiskott-Aldrich syndrome, due to receive a stem cell transplant. CDR3s include the opening cysteine and the closing phenylalanine or tryptophan. Fields, in order: J gene, clone size, D gene, V gene, CDR3 DNA, CDR3 protein. The D gene is left open where the match is weak. Clone size is given for some rows only: seen once, a few or many times, or a class if the clone is expanded.

>TRBJ2-2|NA|NA|TRBV29-1
TGCAGCGCCGAGGGGAACCCCGGGGAGCTGTTTTTT
CSAEGNPGELFF
>TRBJ1-3|few|NA|TRBV12-3/TRBV12-4
TGTGCCAGCAGTTTGCTCCGAGGGTCTGGAAACACCATATATTTT
CASSLLRGSGNTIYF
>TRBJ2-7|many|TRBD2|TRBV2
TGTGCCAGCAGTGTCGGACTAGCGGGAGGGTCCTACGAGCAGTACTTC
CASSVGLAGGSYEQYF
>TRBJ2-1|NA|TRBD2|TRBV15
TGTGCCACCAGCAGAGATCTAGCGGGAGGGCCGAATGAGCAGTTCTTC
CATSRDLAGGPNEQFF
>TRBJ2-2|NA|NA|TRBV28
TGTGCCAGCAGTTTTGAAGTTACCGGGGAGCTGTTTTTT
CASSFEVTGELFF
>TRBJ2-4|NA|TRBD1|TRBV20-1
TGCAGTGCTGACACCATTCGGGACAGTAAAAACATTCAGTACTTC
CSADTIRDSKNIQYF
>TRBJ2-7|NA|NA|TRBV7-9
TGTGCCAGCAGCTTAGAAAGCAGCGAGCAGTACTTC
CASSLESSEQYF
>TRBJ2-1|NA|TRBD2|TRBV28
TGTGCCAGCAGTCCACTAGCGGGAGAGTCCTACAATGAGCAGTTCTTC
CASSPLAGESYNEQFF
>TRBJ1-4|NA|NA|TRBV12-3/TRBV12-4
TGTGCCAGCAGTCCTTCAGTGGTTGAAAAACTGTTTTTT
CASSPSVVEKLFF
>TRBJ2-5|NA|NA|TRBV6-6
TGTGCCAGCATTCGGACAGAACAAGAGACCCAGTACTTC
CASIRTEQETQYF
>TRBJ2-3|NA|TRBD2|TRBV5-1
TGCGCCAGCAGCGCCCCTAGCGGGAGGGCGAAAGATACGCAGTATTTT
CASSAPSGRAKDTQYF
>TRBJ2-1|few|NA|TRBV4-1
TGCGCCAGCAGCCAGACGGGACACCTCTACAATGAGCAGTTCTTC
CASSQTGHLYNEQFF
>TRBJ2-3|few|TRBD2|TRBV20-1
TGCAGTGCTACCCGACTAGCCCTTAGCACAGATACGCAGTATTTT
CSATRLALSTDTQYF
>TRBJ2-7|NA|TRBD1|TRBV12-3/TRBV12-4
TGTGCCAGCAGTCGCGGGGGACAGGGCGCCGAGCAGTACTTC
CASSRGGQGAEQYF
>TRBJ2-1|NA|TRBD2|TRBV3-1
TGTGCCAGCAGCCATGGACTAGCGGTATACAATGAGCAGTTCTTC
CASSHGLAVYNEQFF
>TRBJ1-1|few|TRBD1|TRBV5-1
TGCGCCAGCTCTGGGACAGGCGAGAACACTGAAGCTTTCTTT
CASSGTGENTEAFF
>TRBJ1-4|NA|NA|TRBV2
TGTGCCAGCACGGGCGACTCCGGAAAACTGTTTTTT
CASTGDSGKLFF
>TRBJ1-1|NA|NA|TRBV7-9
TGTGCCAGCAGCTCAAAGGGGGATGGGGCTTTCTTT
CASSSKGDGAFF
>TRBJ2-3|NA|TRBD2|TRBV29-1
TGCAGCGGGCGGGAGCGGGGCACAGATACGCAGTATTTT
CSGRERGTDTQYF
>TRBJ2-2|few|NA|TRBV29-1
TGCAGCGTTCGGGCCGACGGGGAGCTGTTTTTT
CSVRADGELFF
>TRBJ1-1|few|NA|TRBV29-1
TGCAGCGTCAATATACCCAGGCTGAACACTGAAGCTTTCTTT
CSVNIPRLNTEAFF
>TRBJ2-1|few|TRBD1|TRBV18
TGTGCCAGCTCAAAGGGACAGCCTTCCTACAATGAGCAGTTCTTC
CASSKGQPSYNEQFF
>TRBJ2-7|once|NA|TRBV4-2
TGTGCCAGCAGCCAAGATCTGCATTACGAGCAGTACTTC
CASSQDLHYEQYF
>TRBJ2-3|few|TRBD2|TRBV5-1
TGCGCCAGCAGCTTGGTCCCGGGACTAAGCACAGATACGCAGTATTTT
CASSLVPGLSTDTQYF
>TRBJ1-3|few|NA|TRBV4-1
TGCGCCAGCAGCCAAGCGGACCAGGGTCGGGCTGGAAACACCATATATTTT
CASSQADQGRAGNTIYF
>TRBJ2-7|many|NA|TRBV20-1
TGCAGTGCTAGGGGCCTGTCCTACGAGCAGTACTTC
CSARGLSYEQYF
>TRBJ2-5|once|NA|TRBV2
TGTGCCAGCTCTATCGTCGAGAGTCAGACCCAGTACTTC
CASSIVESQTQYF
>TRBJ2-5|few|NA|TRBV6-1
TGTGCCAGCAGTCGAACCAACCAAGAGACCCAGTACTTC
CASSRTNQETQYF
>TRBJ1-1|few|NA|TRBV5-1
TGCGCCAGCAGCGGAGGACTGAACACTGAAGCTTTCTTT
CASSGGLNTEAFF
>TRBJ1-3|few|NA|TRBV5-6
TGTGCCAGCAGCTTGGGGCAGGTCTCTGGAAACACCATATATTTT
CASSLGQVSGNTIYF
>TRBJ1-1|few|TRBD1|TRBV3-1
TGTGCCAGCAGCCAGGAGGGGGCAAAAAACACTGAAGCTTTCTTT
CASSQEGAKNTEAFF
>TRBJ2-2|NA|TRBD2|TRBV5-1
TGCGCCAGCAGCTTGGATCTAGCGGGAGGTTTAAAAACCGGGGAGCTGTTTTTT
CASSLDLAGGLKTGELFF
>TRBJ2-3|NA|NA|TRBV6-4
TGTGCCAGCAGTGACCGGTACACAGATACGCAGTATTTT
CASSDRYTDTQYF
>TRBJ2-2|few|TRBD2|TRBV14
TGTGCCAGCAGCCAAGCCGGGACTAGCGGGAGTAATACCGGGGAGCTGTTTTTT
CASSQAGTSGSNTGELFF
>TRBJ2-3|NA|TRBD2|TRBV10-3
TGTGCCATCAGTTTAGCGGGAGTGTCATCTACGCAGTATTTT
CAISLAGVSSTQYF
>TRBJ1-6|once|NA|TRBV5-1
TGCGCCAGCAGCTTATATTTGGGCGACCGGGATAAACCCCTCCACTTT
CASSLYLGDRDKPLHF
>TRBJ2-3|few|TRBD2|TRBV10-3
TGTGCCATCAGCGACGGGACTAGCGCCAATACGCAGTATTTT
CAISDGTSANTQYF
>TRBJ2-6|NA|NA|TRBV4-1
TGCGCCAGCAGCCAAGACGGACCTGGGGCCAACGTCCTGACTTTC
CASSQDGPGANVLTF
>TRBJ2-5|few|NA|TRBV5-1
TGCGCCAGCAGCTTGGATTCTAGTCAAGAGACCCAGTACTTC
CASSLDSSQETQYF
>TRBJ1-4|NA|TRBD1|TRBV5-1
TGCGCCAGCAGCGCGGGACAGGGAGGTGGAAAACTGTTTTTT
CASSAGQGGGKLFF
>TRBJ1-1|NA|NA|TRBV12-3/TRBV12-4
TGTGCCAGCAGACTTCATGAGGGGATAACTGAAGCTTTCTTT
CASRLHEGITEAFF
>TRBJ2-1|once|TRBD1|TRBV5-5
TGTGCCAGCAGGCCCGGGACAGGGGGCGGGAATGAGCAGTTCTTC
CASRPGTGGGNEQFF
>TRBJ2-5|few|NA|TRBV11-3
TGTGCCAGCAGCTTAGTGCTTACCGGGAGAGAGACCCAGTACTTC
CASSLVLTGRETQYF
>TRBJ2-5|few|NA|TRBV20-1
TGCAGTGCTAGCGTTGAGACCCAGTACTTC
CSASVETQYF
>TRBJ1-2|NA|NA|TRBV5-1
TGCGCCAGCAGCTTGGATGGCCCGGGGAATGGCTACACCTTC
CASSLDGPGNGYTF
>TRBJ1-1|NA|NA|TRBV12-3/TRBV12-4
TGTGCCAGCAGTTTTCAGGGGCCCACTGAAGCTTTCTTT
CASSFQGPTEAFF
>TRBJ2-1|NA|TRBD1|TRBV3-1
TGTGCCAGCAGCCAAAGGGGACAGCGGTACAATGAGCAGTTCTTC
CASSQRGQRYNEQFF
>TRBJ1-5|NA|NA|TRBV20-1
TGCAGTGCTCGCTTGGGGTTTAGCAATCAGCCCCAGCATTTT
CSARLGFSNQPQHF
>TRBJ2-7|few|TRBD1|TRBV15
TGTGCCACCAGCAGAGAGACAGGGACCCACTTCTTC
CATSRETGTHFF
>TRBJ2-1|NA|TRBD2|TRBV5-8
TGTGCCAGCAGGACCGGGACTAATATTTTCAATGAGCAGTTCTTC
CASRTGTNIFNEQFF
>TRBJ2-7|few|TRBD1|TRBV7-2
TGTGCCAGCAGCCGTCCACCGGGACAGGGGCTCTACGAGCAGTACTTC
CASSRPPGQGLYEQYF
>TRBJ2-3|NA|TRBD2|TRBV27
TGTGCCAGCAGTTTGGGACTAGCGTTCGATACGCAGTATTTT
CASSLGLAFDTQYF
>TRBJ1-5|NA|TRBD1|TRBV12-3/TRBV12-4
TGTGCCAGCAGAACAGGGGAGAGAAGCAATCAGCCCCAGCATTTT
CASRTGERSNQPQHF
>TRBJ2-3|NA|NA|TRBV19
TGTGCCAGTAGCCCGGGACAAGTTACGCAGTATTTT
CASSPGQVTQYF